This record looks at one TCR beta chain sequence and its context. This clone was detected only once. Its antigen target is currently unknown. The sample holds no much larger clone one base away, and base qualities are not on file. Patients with a history of autoimmune disease or receiving systemic immunosuppression were excluded from the trial. Peripheral blood for TCR sequencing was drawn from every dose cohort at baseline, at cycle 4 day 1 and at cycle 7 day 1. The samples were taken from a phase I, first-in-human, multicenter, open-label dose-escalation trial of ivuxolimab. The trial enrolled adults with locally advanced or metastatic head and neck squamous cell, hepatocellular, melanoma or renal cell carcinoma. CD4+ and CD8+ T cells were sorted separately from peripheral blood before TCR sequencing. For sequencing of the TCRbeta CDR3 region, genomic DNA was extracted from the sorted cells. TCRbeta CDR3 regions were sequenced using the immunoSEQ Assay. Entries here come from immuneACCESS through TCRdb and include only in-frame sequences with V and J called. Some clones fail to appear in such tables; in the studies checked, an unresolved V gene covers under half of the shortfall, and the cause of the remainder is unknown. The sample table lists 50,000 to 80,000 clones, 91% of them with a count of one. Together, the top ten hold around 0.42% of the sample.

From the cysteine through the phenylalanine, the CDR3 covers 16 amino acids. CDR3 DNA is the only sequence kept; it has 48 bases, read in frame from the first base. V and J are truncated by 5 bases and 1 base respectively, leaving an intervening sequence of 18 bases. From the germline V gene (reference sequence), CDR1 is SEHNR and CDR2 is FQNEAQ. This record comes from a study of OX40 agonist ivuxolimab in advanced cancers. With regard to the full study: Ivuxolimab, which targeted the costimulatory receptor OX40 (CD134), was an agonistic, fully human IgG2 monoclonal antibody. Intravenous ivuxolimab was administered to patients every 2 weeks at six dose levels: 0.01, 0.1, 0.3, 1.5, 3 and 10 mg/kg. Of the roughly 51 patients in dose escalation, approximately 20 had hepatocellular carcinoma, some 15 had melanoma, 9 had renal cell carcinoma and 9 had head and neck cancer. The dose-escalation cohort was over 70% male with a mean age of approximately 60 years, ranging from about 23 to 85. Patients were allowed to have had prior anti-PD-1, anti-PD-L1 or anti-CTLA-4 therapy, and approximately 39% of the dose-escalation patients had been treated with checkpoint inhibitors. Three dose-escalation patients achieved partial responses, one with hepatocellular carcinoma and two with cutaneous melanoma. The purpose of peripheral TCRbeta sequencing was to test whether ivuxolimab changed TCR sequence diversity and led to clonal T-cell expansion. The monotherapy dose-escalation portion (N ≈ 52 patients) of the phase I ivuxolimab trial is reported in the paper.

The paper as a whole reports these results and caveats: In the 0.1-3.0 mg/kg groups, partial responders were among the patients with the lowest normalized peripheral clonal expansion, particularly in CD8+ T cells. Antigen specificity was not determined for the clonally expanded peripheral T cells. After ivuxolimab, more expanded clones were found on average in CD8+ T cells than in CD4+ T cells. Clonal expansion of both CD4+ and CD8+ blood T cells was observed from baseline to week 6 at doses 0.1 to 3.0 mg/kg. Low levels of normalized T-cell clonal expansion were also shown by some nonresponding patients.

In this chain, TRBV7-9 is recombined with TRBJ2-7; the D segment might be TRBD1 or TRBD2, since each matches 5 bases. This TCR derives from an adult with an advanced solid tumor such as melanoma, head and neck, liver or kidney cancer. The input for sequencing was CD4+ or CD8+ T cells sorted from blood, taken in a trial of the OX40 agonist ivuxolimab. The CDR3 amino acid sequence is: CASSLTPWDASYEQYF. The bases are TGTGCCAGCAGCCTCACCCCCTGGGACGCGTCCTACGAGCAGTACTTC.